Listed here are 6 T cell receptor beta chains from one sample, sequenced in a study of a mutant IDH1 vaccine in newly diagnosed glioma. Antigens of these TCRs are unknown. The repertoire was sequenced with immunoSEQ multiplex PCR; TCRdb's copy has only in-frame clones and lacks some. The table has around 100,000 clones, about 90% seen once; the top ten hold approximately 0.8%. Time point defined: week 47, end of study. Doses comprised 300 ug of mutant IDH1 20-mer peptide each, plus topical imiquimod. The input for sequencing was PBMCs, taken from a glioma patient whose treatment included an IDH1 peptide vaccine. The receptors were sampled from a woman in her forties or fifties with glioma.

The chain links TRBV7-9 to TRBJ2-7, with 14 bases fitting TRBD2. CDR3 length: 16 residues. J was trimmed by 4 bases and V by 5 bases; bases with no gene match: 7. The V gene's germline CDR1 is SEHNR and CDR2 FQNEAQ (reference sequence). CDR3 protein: CASSPTRLAGGYEQYF. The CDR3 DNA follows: TGTGCCAGCAGCCCCACAAGACTAGCGGGAGGGTACGAGCAGTACTTC.

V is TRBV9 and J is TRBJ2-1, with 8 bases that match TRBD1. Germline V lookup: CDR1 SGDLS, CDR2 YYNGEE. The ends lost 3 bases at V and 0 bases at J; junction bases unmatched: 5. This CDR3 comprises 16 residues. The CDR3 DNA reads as TGTGCCAGCAGCGGACCAGGGGGCGCCTCCTACAATGAGCAGTTCTTC. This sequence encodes CASSGPGGASYNEQFF. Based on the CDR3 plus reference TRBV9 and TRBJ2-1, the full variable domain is DSGVTQTPKHLITATGQRVTLRCSPRSGDLSVYWYQQSLDQGLQFLIQYYNGEERAKGNILERFSAQQFPDLHSELNLSSLELGDSALYFCASSGPGGASYNEQFFGPGTRLTVL.

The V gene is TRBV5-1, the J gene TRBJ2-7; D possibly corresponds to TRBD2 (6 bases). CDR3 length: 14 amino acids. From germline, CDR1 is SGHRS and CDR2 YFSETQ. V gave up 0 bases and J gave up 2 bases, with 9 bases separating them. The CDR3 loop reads CASSLAAGTYEQYF. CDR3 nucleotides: TGCGCCAGCAGCTTGGCCGCGGGAACCTACGAGCAGTACTTC.

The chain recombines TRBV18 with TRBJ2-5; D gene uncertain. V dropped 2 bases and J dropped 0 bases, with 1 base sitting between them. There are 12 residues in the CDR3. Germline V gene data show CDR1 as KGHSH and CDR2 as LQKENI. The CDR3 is CASSPDQETQYF. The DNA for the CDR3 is TGTGCCAGCTCACCAGACCAAGAGACCCAGTACTTC. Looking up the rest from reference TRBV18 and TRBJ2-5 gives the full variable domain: NAGVMQNPRHLVRRRGQEARLRCSPMKGHSHVYWYRQLPEEGLKFMVYLQKENIIDESGMPKERFSAEFPKEGPSILRIQQVVRGDSAAYFCASSPDQETQYFGPGTRLLVL.

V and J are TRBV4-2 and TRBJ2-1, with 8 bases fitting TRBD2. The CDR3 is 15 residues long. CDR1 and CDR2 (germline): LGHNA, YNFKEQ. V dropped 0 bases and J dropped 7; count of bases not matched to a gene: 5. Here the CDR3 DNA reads TGTGCCAGCAGCCAAGATCTGAGACTAGCGAATGAGCAGTTCTTC. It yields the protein CASSQDLRLANEQFF.

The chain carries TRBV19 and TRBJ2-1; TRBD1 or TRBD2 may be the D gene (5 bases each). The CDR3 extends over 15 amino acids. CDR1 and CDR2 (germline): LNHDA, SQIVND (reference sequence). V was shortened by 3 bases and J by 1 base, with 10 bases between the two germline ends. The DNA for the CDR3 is TGTGCCAGTAGTATCGGGGCTAGTTCCTACAATGAGCAGTTCTTC. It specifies CASSIGASSYNEQFF.